Listed here are 22 T cell receptor beta chains from one sample, sequenced in a study of human T cells and chemical hapten exposure. TCRdb reanalysed the RACE reads using MiXCR and keeps one entry per CDR3 protein. The data show over 85,000 distinct CDR3 sequences, about 8.8% seen once. Time point given: healthy volunteer bleed at 2 weeks. The starting material, unfractionated whole blood, was used for total RNA extraction. Sample: whole blood. The receptors originated from a female donor in good health. Some clones in this sample may be carry-over from other donors' samples.

This chain uses TRBV3-1 with TRBJ1-2; D unresolved. Germline-derived CDR1 and CDR2 are LGHDT and YNNKEL (reference sequence). The CDR3 consists of 14 residues. Deletions cut 3 bases from V and 0 bases from J, with 8 bases between. DNA for the CDR3: TGTGCCAGCAGCCACTTGACTGCTAACTATGGCTACACCTTC. This encodes CASSHLTANYGYTF. The variable domain in full, completed from reference TRBV3-1 and TRBJ1-2, reads DTAVSQTPKYLVTQMGNDKSIKCEQNLGHDTMYWYKQDSKKFLKIMFSYNNKELIINETVPNRFSPKSPDKAHLNLHINSLELGDSAVYFCASSHLTANYGYTFGSGTRLTVV.

This clonotype was counted at least ten times. J is TRBJ2-3 and V is TRBV28, with TRBD2 matching 8 bases. In germline, CDR1 is MDHEN, CDR2 SYDVKM. CDR3 size: 17 residues. The trim removed 6 bases at V and 5 bases at J, leaving 16 bases unmatched. The CDR3 DNA follows: TGTGCCAGCAGCCTTGGTCTAGCGCGGGAGGAGGAAGATACGCAGTATTTT. Translated: CASSLGLAREEEDTQYF. Full variable domain (remainder filled in from reference TRBV28 and TRBJ2-3): DVKVTQSSRYLVKRTGEKVFLECVQDMDHENMFWYRQDPGLGLRLIYFSYDVKMKEKGDIPEGYSVSREKKERFSLILESASTNQTSMYLCASSLGLAREEEDTQYFGPGTRLTVL.

The chain recombines TRBV6-1 with TRBJ2-2; D remains ambiguous. CDR3 length: 14 amino acids. Trimming removed 8 bases at V and 7 bases at J, with 17 bases between. Germline CDR1 MNHNS, CDR2 SASEGT. CDR3 sequence: CASVSGVIGGELFF. In DNA, the CDR3 is TGTGCCAGCGTTTCGGGTGTAATAGGCGGGGAGCTGTTTTTT.

There are a few counts of this clonotype. This chain links TRBV28 with TRBJ1-2, with TRBD1 matching over 9 bases. After removal of 5 bases from V and 4 bases from J, the junction contained 11 bases not matched to a gene. The CDR3 totals 16 residues. Germline V CDR1 and CDR2: MDHEN, SYDVKM. The CDR3 is CASSTLDRGGAYGYTF. CDR3 bases: TGTGCCAGCAGTACCCTGGACAGGGGTGGTGCCTATGGCTACACCTTC.

Ten or more counts support this clonotype. The chain recombines TRBV28 with TRBJ2-3; D unclear. Germline values: CDR1 MDHEN, CDR2 SYDVKM. This CDR3 is 15 amino acids long. V lost 6 bases to trimming and J lost 1 base, with 14 bases between them. CDR3 in amino acids: CASSRPLSRTDTQYF. DNA for the CDR3: TGTGCCAGCAGCCGACCCCTATCTCGCACAGATACGCAGTATTTT.

The rearrangement uses TRBV7-9 and TRBJ1-4, with a weak D call TRBD1 (5 bases). The V end was cut by 2 bases, the J end by 5 bases, with 9 bases between. CDR1 and CDR2 from the germline V gene are SEHNR and FQNEAQ (reference sequence). The CDR3 is 14 residues long. The CDR3 DNA sequence: TGTGCCAGCAGCTTAAATTGGGGGAATGAAAAACTGTTTTTT. Its protein is CASSLNWGNEKLFF.

The chain couples TRBV11-2 to TRBJ2-1; D perhaps matches TRBD2 (6 bases). Germline values: CDR1 SGHAT, CDR2 FQNNGV. The length of the CDR3 is 16 residues. V was pared by 3 bases and J by 0 bases, with 12 bases between. CDR3 in amino acids: CASSFGLLSSYNEQFF. In nucleotides, the CDR3 is TGTGCCAGCAGCTTCGGACTACTCAGCTCCTACAATGAGCAGTTCTTC.

This clonotype occurred a few times. This rearrangement joins TRBV27 to TRBJ1-1; 8 bases fit TRBD1. The CDR3 covers 14 residues. V lost 5 bases, J lost 1 base, and 3 bases stayed unmatched. Germline CDR1 MNHEY, CDR2 SMNVEV (reference sequence). CDR3 residues: CASSSGQGNTEAFF. The CDR3 nucleotides read TGTGCCAGCAGTAGTGGACAGGGGAACACTGAAGCTTTCTTT.

This chain links TRBV20-1 with TRBJ2-2, with D unresolved. The germline V gene encodes CDR1 DFQATT and CDR2 SNEGSKA (reference sequence). The CDR3 is 12 residues long. The V and J ends lost 1 base and 3 bases respectively, with 3 bases between them. The CDR3 spells CSARADTGELFF. CDR3 bases: TGCAGTGCTAGAGCTGACACCGGGGAGCTGTTTTTT.

This clonotype was seen ten or more times. The rearrangement joins TRBV5-1 to TRBJ2-2, with D hard to call. The CDR3 length is 12 residues. Germline loops: CDR1 SGHRS, CDR2 YFSETQ. V was clipped by 7 bases and J by 2 bases, with 6 bases between them. DNA for the CDR3: TGCGCCAGCTTTCGAAACACCGGGGAGCTGTTTTTT. This codes for CASFRNTGELFF.

The chain combines TRBV11-2 with TRBJ2-3, with D hard to call. Germline-derived CDR1 and CDR2 are SGHAT and FQNNGV. V was clipped by 2 bases and J by 4 bases, with 10 bases between them. This CDR3 spans 14 amino acids. CDR3 bases: TGTGCCAGCAGCTTACTAGTATCGCCAGATACGCAGTATTTT. Its translation is CASSLLVSPDTQYF.

This clonotype was detected ten times or more. The V call is TRBV7-2, the J call TRBJ2-1, with 13 bases aligning to TRBD2. The CDR3 totals 16 residues. V gave up 1 base and J gave up 5 bases; unmatched junction bases: 2. Germline-derived CDR1 and CDR2 are SGHTA and FQGNSA. The CDR3 loop reads CASSLVGTSGNNEQFF. The CDR3 DNA reads as TGTGCCAGCAGCTTAGTGGGGACTAGCGGGAACAATGAGCAGTTCTTC. Looking up the rest from reference TRBV7-2 and TRBJ2-1 gives the full variable domain: GAGVSQSPSNKVTEKGKDVELRCDPISGHTALYWYRQSLGQGLEFLIYFQGNSAPDKSGLPSDRFSAERTGGSVSTLTIQRTQQEDSAVYLCASSLVGTSGNNEQFFGPGTRLTVL.

This clonotype was seen more than once but under ten times. The chain combines TRBV15 with TRBJ2-7, with 8 bases identical to TRBD2. The trim removed 8 bases at V and 4 bases at J, leaving 7 bases unmatched. Germline lookup yields CDR1 LNHNV and CDR2 YYDKDF (reference sequence). The CDR3 is made up of 13 amino acids. CDR3 DNA: TGTGCCACCCGGGCTAGCGGGCGGTACGAGCAGTACTTC. Its translation is CATRASGRYEQYF. The full variable domain, completed using reference TRBV15 and TRBJ2-7, is DAMVIQNPRYQVTQFGKPVTLSCSQTLNHNVMYWYQQKSSQAPKLLFHYYDKDFNNEADTPDNFQSRRPNTSFCFLDIRSPGLGDTAMYLCATRASGRYEQYFGPGTRLTVT.

This chain joins TRBV20-1 and TRBJ1-5, with TRBD1 matching over 7 bases. The CDR3 covers 16 residues. Trimming at V came to 0 bases and at J to 6 bases, leaving 11 bases not matched to a gene. Per the germline V gene, CDR1 is DFQATT and CDR2 is SNEGSKA (reference sequence). Here the CDR3 reads CSARDLTGLGSQPQHF. The CDR3 DNA follows: TGCAGTGCTAGAGATCTGACAGGGCTGGGAAGTCAGCCCCAGCATTTT.

This clonotype was picked up many times. The chain links TRBV4-2 to TRBJ2-5; 8 bases agree with TRBD1. CDR1 LGHNA and CDR2 YNFKEQ come from the germline V gene. Unmatched junction bases numbered 10, after V lost 5 bases and J lost 2 bases. CDR3 length: 16 residues. The chain's CDR3 is CASSSRQGRRQETQYF. CDR3 DNA sequence: TGTGCCAGCAGCTCCAGACAGGGGAGGCGGCAAGAGACCCAGTACTTC.

The chain has TRBV5-1 and TRBJ1-4, with D possibly TRBD1 on 5 matching bases. CDR1 and CDR2 from the germline V gene are SGHRS and YFSETQ. The CDR3 runs to 18 residues. Trimming removed 1 base at V and 4 bases at J, with 20 bases between. This CDR3 is CASSLFREIRAFNEKLFF. Written as DNA, the CDR3 is TGCGCCAGCAGCTTGTTTAGAGAAATCAGGGCTTTTAATGAAAAACTGTTTTTT.

This clonotype was seen a few times. The chain combines TRBV12-3 or TRBV12-4 with TRBJ2-2; D is perhaps TRBD2 (5 bases). V was cut by 4 bases and J by 3 bases, with 9 bases left in between. The CDR3 consists of 14 residues. CDR3 in amino acids: CASSSSSYTGELFF. CDR3 DNA sequence: TGTGCCAGCAGTTCTAGCAGCTACACCGGGGAGCTGTTTTTT.

This clonotype occurred a few times. V gene TRBV12-3 or TRBV12-4 combines with J gene TRBJ1-1; D is unclear. There are 15 residues in the CDR3. V shed 4 bases and J shed 0 bases, with 12 bases lying between them. The CDR3 nucleotides are TGTGCCAGCAGTTCTGCCAGGATCATGAACACTGAAGCTTTCTTT. Translation gives CASSSARIMNTEAFF.

This clonotype was seen repeatedly, ten times or more. The V call is TRBV6-5, the J call TRBJ2-5, with D unclear. Trimming took off 0 bases at V and 1 base at J, with 12 bases between the two ends. CDR1 is MNHEY, CDR2 SVGAGI, per germline. The CDR3 length is 16 residues. CDR3 DNA: TGTGCCAGCAGTTACTCGCTCAGCCCCCTCCAAGAGACCCAGTACTTC. It specifies CASSYSLSPLQETQYF.

The genes are TRBV20-1 and TRBJ1-1; D ambiguous. The V and J ends lost 7 bases and 3 bases respectively, with 15 bases between them. Germline CDR1 DFQATT, CDR2 SNEGSKA (reference sequence). CDR3 length: 13 residues. CDR3 in DNA: TGCAGTGGTGCAGGACCGGGCTACACTGAAGCTTTCTTT. Translating it yields CSGAGPGYTEAFF.

This clonotype has a count of ten or more. The chain couples TRBV7-6 to TRBJ1-1, with TRBD1 matching 8 bases. The CDR3 is 13 residues long. V shed 4 bases, J shed 6 bases, and the junction held 4 bases outside the gene matches. Germline CDR1 SGHVS, CDR2 FNYEAQ. The CDR3 DNA reads TGTGCCAGCAGCTGGGGACAGGCCGCTGAAGCTTTCTTT. This encodes CASSWGQAAEAFF.

V and J are TRBV7-2 and TRBJ2-7; D not resolved. Per the germline V gene, CDR1 is SGHTA and CDR2 is FQGNSA. V was pared by 1 base and J by 3 bases, with 13 bases between. The CDR3 extends over 15 amino acids. CDR3 bases: TGTGCCAGCAGCTTAGGTCGGCAGGCGAACTACGAGCAGTACTTC. It specifies CASSLGRQANYEQYF.